Listed below are T cell receptor beta chains from one sample, sequenced in a study of cytomegalovirus exposure and HLA in healthy donors. The protocol was immunoSEQ multiplex PCR, while the TCRdb copy is restricted to in-frame clones and leaves out a portion. The repertoire has 140,000 to 150,000 clones, about three quarters of them found once; the top ten carry roughly 3.8%. Source material: PBMCs. The source is a male donor in good health and CMV-seronegative. The CDR3 runs from the conserved cysteine through the conserved F or W. D genes are given only for firm matches. The size of a clone is reported for some rows only, either as once, few or many, or as a class for expanded clones.

.	TRBD1	TRBV6-5	TRBJ2-7	CASSYDRGNEQYF	TGTGCCAGCAGTTACGACAGGGGGAACGAGCAGTACTTC
.	TRBD1	TRBV6-1	TRBJ1-4	CASSKTGSNEKLFF	TGTGCCAGCAGTAAGACAGGGTCTAATGAAAAACTGTTTTTT
.	TRBD2	TRBV4-2	TRBJ2-1	CASSQDGTSGYNEQFF	TGTGCCAGCAGCCAAGATGGGACTAGCGGCTACAATGAGCAGTTCTTC
.	.	TRBV6-1	TRBJ1-5	CASSEGEGHQPQHF	TGTGCCAGCAGTGAAGGGGAGGGGCATCAGCCCCAGCATTTT
.	.	TRBV27	TRBJ1-3	CASSLSGVSGNTIYF	TGTGCCAGCAGTTTAAGCGGGGTCTCTGGAAACACCATATATTTT
.	.	TRBV6-5	TRBJ2-7	CASSAGYEQYF	TGTGCCAGCAGCGCAGGCTACGAGCAGTACTTC
.	.	TRBV4-3	TRBJ2-5	CASSPDLVWTDKYF	TGCGCCAGCAGCCCCGATTTGGTCTGGACAGATAAGTACTTC
.	TRBD2	TRBV23-1	TRBJ2-1	CASSQQNGLAGDSNEQFF	TGCGCCAGCAGTCAACAGAATGGGCTAGCGGGAGATTCCAATGAGCAGTTCTTC
.	.	TRBV5-6	TRBJ2-5	CASSSTSRRDWYF	TGTGCCAGCAGCTCCACTAGCCGGCGGGACTGGTACTTC
.	TRBD1	TRBV4-2	TRBJ1-3	CASSQETGGNGVGNTIYF	TGTGCCAGCAGCCAAGAGACAGGGGGAAACGGGGTTGGAAACACCATATATTTT
.	.	TRBV4-3	TRBJ2-7	CASSQDRGQGYRYEQYF	TGCGCCAGCAGCCAAGATCGAGGGCAGGGGTATAGGTACGAGCAGTACTTC
few	.	TRBV7-9	TRBJ1-1	CASSLARQSAFF	TGTGCCAGCAGCTTAGCTCGACAGTCGGCTTTCTTT
.	TRBD2	TRBV19	TRBJ2-1	CASSMGTSGRGNEQFF	TGTGCCAGTAGTATGGGGACTAGCGGGAGAGGTAATGAGCAGTTCTTC
.	.	TRBV7-2	TRBJ1-3	CASSAPTGFWPLTIYF	TGTGCCAGCAGCGCTCCTACGGGTTTTTGGCCCCTCACCATATATTTT
.	TRBD1	TRBV18	TRBJ2-7	CASSPTTGGYEQYF	TGTGCCAGCTCACCAACGACAGGGGGGTACGAGCAGTACTTC
.	TRBD1	TRBV2	TRBJ1-1	CATPGQGRRGTEAFF	TGTGCCACTCCGGGACAGGGGCGCCGGGGGACTGAAGCTTTCTTT
.	.	TRBV7-8	TRBJ2-7	CASSFPPIRGSYEQYF	TGTGCCAGCAGCTTCCCACCCATACGGGGATCCTACGAGCAGTACTTC
.	.	TRBV10-3	TRBJ2-5	CAISESAYGETQYF	TGTGCCATCAGTGAGTCGGCGTACGGGGAGACCCAGTACTTC
.	TRBD2	TRBV5-6	TRBJ2-3	CASSLLAGGPEDTQYF	TGTGCCAGCAGCTTGCTAGCGGGGGGGCCTGAAGATACGCAGTATTTT
.	.	TRBV5-1	TRBJ2-1	CASYGGAGSYNEQFF	TGCGCCAGCTATGGGGGGGCAGGTTCCTACAATGAGCAGTTCTTC
.	.	TRBV6-6	TRBJ1-3	CASSSTGKSGNTIYF	TGTGCCAGCAGTTCTACAGGGAAATCTGGAAACACCATATATTTT
few	.	TRBV10-3	TRBJ2-7	CATRSSGGPYEQYF	TGTGCCACCCGGAGTAGCGGAGGACCTTACGAGCAGTACTTC
.	TRBD1	TRBV4-1	TRBJ2-3	CASSHTITGADTQYF	TGCGCCAGCAGCCACACAATTACAGGGGCAGATACGCAGTATTTT
.	TRBD1	TRBV19	TRBJ1-5	CASNSGTGGYSNQPQHF	TGTGCCTCCAATTCCGGGACAGGGGGTTATAGCAATCAGCCCCAGCATTTT
.	.	TRBV7-9	TRBJ1-2	CASSGIEGQDGYTF	TGTGCCAGCAGCGGGATAGAGGGTCAGGATGGCTACACCTTC
.	TRBD2	TRBV6-5	TRBJ2-5	CAGSLAGVETQYF	TGTGCCGGCAGCCTAGCGGGAGTTGAGACCCAGTACTTC
.	TRBD1	TRBV15	TRBJ1-5	CATSFFRGDNQPQHF	TGTGCCACCAGTTTTTTCAGGGGGGACAATCAGCCCCAGCATTTT
.	.	TRBV9	TRBJ2-7	CASSVMDNSYEQYF	TGTGCCAGCAGCGTAATGGACAACTCCTACGAGCAGTACTTC
.	.	TRBV5-5	TRBJ1-1	CASSIEGGAAEAFF	TGTGCCAGCAGCATCGAGGGGGGGGCGGCTGAAGCTTTCTTT
.	TRBD2	TRBV5-4	TRBJ2-5	CASRGLAGGPQETQYF	TGTGCCAGCAGGGGACTAGCGGGGGGTCCTCAAGAGACCCAGTACTTC
.	.	TRBV9	TRBJ2-1	CASSVGQGSSYNEQFF	TGTGCCAGCAGCGTAGGCCAGGGGAGCTCCTACAATGAGCAGTTCTTC